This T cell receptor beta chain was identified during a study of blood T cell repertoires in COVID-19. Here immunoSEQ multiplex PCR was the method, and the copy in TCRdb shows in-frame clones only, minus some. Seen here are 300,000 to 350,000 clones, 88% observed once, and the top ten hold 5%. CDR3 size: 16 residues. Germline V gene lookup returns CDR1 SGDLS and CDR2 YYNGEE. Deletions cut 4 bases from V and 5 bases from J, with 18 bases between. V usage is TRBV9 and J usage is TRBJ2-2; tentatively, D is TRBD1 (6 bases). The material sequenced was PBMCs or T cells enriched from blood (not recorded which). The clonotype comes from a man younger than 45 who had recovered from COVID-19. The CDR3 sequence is CASSFKQGFGTGELFF. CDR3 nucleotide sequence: TGTGCCAGCAGCTTCAAACAGGGATTTGGGACCGGGGAGCTGTTTTTT.